One sample yielded the 9 T cell receptor beta chains listed below, sequenced in a study of cytomegalovirus exposure and HLA in healthy donors (dated by TCRdb to the late 2010s). Receptor amplification or capture employed the immunoSEQ multiplex PCR assay. A mixture of 60 forward primers for TCR Vbeta segments and 13 reverse primers for TCR Jbeta segments was used in the multiplex PCR. As stored in TCRdb, this immuneACCESS dataset retains in-frame rearrangements with V and J assigned. A fraction of the clones does not appear; measured against another copy, unresolved V genes explain less than half of the discrepancy, and the remainder lacks a known reason. The sample table shows about 200,000 clones, and around 80% are seen once. The top ten clones comprise roughly 1.5% of the sample. Sequencing was carried out using PBMCs. The receptors were sampled from a man aged 45-60 years in good health and CMV-seronegative.

The chain has TRBV27 and TRBJ2-1; TRBD2 matches 12 bases. Losses at the gene ends were 5 bases for V and 12 bases for J; bases not matched to a gene: 11. Germline CDR1 is MNHEY and CDR2 is SMNVEV (reference sequence). The CDR3 loop spans 15 amino acids. The CDR3: CASSPRLAGVWVQFF. In DNA form, the CDR3 reads TGTGCCAGCAGTCCCCGACTAGCGGGAGTTTGGGTGCAGTTCTTC.

The rearrangement links TRBV2 to TRBJ1-2; 7 bases match TRBD1. Germline V gene lookup returns CDR1 SNHLY and CDR2 FYNNEI. With V trimmed by 7 bases and J by 7 bases, 12 bases remained unmatched. The CDR3 has 14 residues. The CDR3 reads CASIRGGGMVGYTF. Written as DNA, the CDR3 is TGTGCCAGCATTAGAGGGGGCGGGATGGTTGGCTACACCTTC.

J is TRBJ1-1 and V is TRBV7-9; possible D gene TRBD1, 5 bases. Trimming took off 4 bases at V and 10 bases at J, with 16 bases between the two ends. The CDR3 length is 13 residues. Germline CDR1 reads SEHNR; CDR2 reads FQNEAQ (reference sequence). CDR3 DNA: TGTGCCAGCAGCTCCTGGGGGGACCCGCTAGCTTTCTTT. This encodes CASSSWGDPLAFF.

This rearrangement joins TRBV4-1 to TRBJ1-5; D is ambiguous. From germline, CDR1 is MGHRA and CDR2 YSYEKL. Trimming cost V 0 bases and J 5 bases, with 5 bases left between them. CDR3 length equals 13 residues. CDR3 residues: CASSQERDQPQHF. In DNA, the CDR3 is TGCGCCAGCAGCCAAGAGAGGGATCAGCCCCAGCATTTT.

The J gene is TRBJ2-5, the V gene TRBV5-1, with D maybe TRBD1 (7 bases). The DNA end is more similar to TRBJ2-7, so the J call may be wrong. The germline V gene has CDR1 SGHRS and CDR2 YFSETQ. The CDR3 sequence is 14 residues long. The CDR3 nucleotides are TGCGCCAGCAGCCCGGGGGACAGTTCCTACGAGCAGTACTTC. Translation gives CASSPGDSSYEQYF.

The CDR3 DNA sequence: TGCGCCAGCAGCCAAGATGCGGGACAGACCTACAATGAGCAGTTCTTC. This codes for CASSQDAGQTYNEQFF. The genes are TRBV4-1 and TRBJ2-1; a possible D gene is TRBD1 (7 bases). The CDR3 spans 16 residues. Germline loops: CDR1 MGHRA, CDR2 YSYEKL. Between the trimmed V and J ends, which lost 0 bases and 2 bases, there was a span of 11 bases.

The CDR3 sequence: CASSVHGSQTSGNTIYF. The CDR3 DNA follows: TGTGCCAGTAGTGTACACGGGAGCCAAACCTCTGGAAACACCATATATTTT. The rearrangement links TRBV19 to TRBJ1-3; D uncertain. The CDR3 sequence is 17 residues long. Germline CDR1 reads LNHDA; CDR2 reads SQIVND (reference sequence). Trimming pared 5 bases from V and 0 bases from J, leaving 17 bases between.

The gene calls are TRBV19 and TRBJ2-7; 8 bases map to TRBD2. V shed 5 bases, J shed 4 bases, and the junction held 16 bases outside the gene matches. CDR1 is LNHDA and CDR2 is SQIVND in the germline V gene (reference sequence). CDR3 length: 17 amino acids. The CDR3 region has the DNA TGTGCCAGTAGTCTAAAACCTCCCGGGACTAGTTATTACGAGCAGTACTTC. This translates into CASSLKPPGTSYYEQYF.

This clone occurred a few times. The V call is TRBV5-1, the J call TRBJ2-3, with 11 bases lining up with TRBD2. CDR1 is SGHRS and CDR2 is YFSETQ in the germline V gene. The CDR3 totals 15 residues. V lost 4 bases, J lost 5 bases, and 6 bases stayed unmatched. The DNA of the CDR3 is TGCGCCAGCAGCGGACCAGGGACTAGCGGAGATACGCAGTATTTT. It yields the protein CASSGPGTSGDTQYF. Full variable domain (outside the CDR3, taken from reference TRBV5-1 and TRBJ2-3): KAGVTQTPRYLIKTRGQQVTLSCSPISGHRSVSWYQQTPGQGLQFLFEYFSETQRNKGNFPGRFSGRQFSNSRSEMNVSTLELGDSALYLCASSGPGTSGDTQYFGPGTRLTVL.